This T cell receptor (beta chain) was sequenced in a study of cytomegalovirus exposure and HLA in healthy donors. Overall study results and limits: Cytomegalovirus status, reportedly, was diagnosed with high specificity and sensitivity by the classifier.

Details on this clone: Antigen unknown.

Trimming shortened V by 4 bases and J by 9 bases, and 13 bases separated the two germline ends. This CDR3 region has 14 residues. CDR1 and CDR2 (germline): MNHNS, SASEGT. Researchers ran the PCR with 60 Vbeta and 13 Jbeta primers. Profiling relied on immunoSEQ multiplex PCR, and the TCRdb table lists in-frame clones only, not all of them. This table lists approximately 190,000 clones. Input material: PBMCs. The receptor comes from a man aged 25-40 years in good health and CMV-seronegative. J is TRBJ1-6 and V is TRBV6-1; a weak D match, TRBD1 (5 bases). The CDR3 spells CASSVWGGVSPLHF. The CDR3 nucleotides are TGTGCCAGCAGTGTATGGGGAGGGGTTTCACCCCTCCACTTT.